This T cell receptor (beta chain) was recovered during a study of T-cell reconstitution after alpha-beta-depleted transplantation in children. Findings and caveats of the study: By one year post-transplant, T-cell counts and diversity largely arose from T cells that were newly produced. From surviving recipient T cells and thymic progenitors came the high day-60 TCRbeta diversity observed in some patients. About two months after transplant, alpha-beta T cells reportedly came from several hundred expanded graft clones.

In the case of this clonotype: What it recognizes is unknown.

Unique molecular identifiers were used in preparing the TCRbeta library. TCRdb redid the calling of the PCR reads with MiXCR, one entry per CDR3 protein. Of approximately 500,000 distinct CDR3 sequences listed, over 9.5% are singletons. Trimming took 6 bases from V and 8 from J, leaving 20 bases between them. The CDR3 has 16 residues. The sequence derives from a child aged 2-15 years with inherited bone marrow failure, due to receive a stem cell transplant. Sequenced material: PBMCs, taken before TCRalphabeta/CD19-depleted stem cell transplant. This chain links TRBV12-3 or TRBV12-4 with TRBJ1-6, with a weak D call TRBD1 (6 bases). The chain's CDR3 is CASSSGGLQGYSPLHF. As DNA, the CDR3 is TGTGCCAGCAGCTCTGGGGGACTCCAGGGGTATTCACCCCTCCACTTT.